One and the same sample provided the 28 T cell receptor beta chains below, sequenced in a study of blood T cells in healthy people across ages. The use of a sample-barcoded 5' primer and a J-beta primer mix characterized a second PCR of about 7 to 12 cycles. TCRdb re-analysed the 5' RACE reads in MiXCR, keeping a single row per CDR3 protein. The sample records 850,000 or so distinct CDR3 sequences, less than 35% being singletons. Sequenced material: blood. These TCRs come from a woman aged 80 or over in good health.

This clonotype was observed at least ten times. This chain connects TRBV10-3 to TRBJ2-5, with unresolved D. The CDR3 totals 11 residues. V lost 5 bases and J lost 5, with 6 bases in between. Germline V gives CDR1 ENHRY, CDR2 SYGVKD. CDR3 loop: CAISLGETQYF. CDR3 in DNA: TGTGCCATCAGTCTCGGGGAGACCCAGTACTTC.

This clonotype was seen a handful of times. The chain recombines TRBV12-5 with TRBJ1-1; 7 positions match TRBD1. The V gene end was trimmed by 4 bases and the J gene end by 12 bases; junction bases not matched to a gene: 5. The CDR3 consists of 11 residues. In germline, CDR1 is LGHNT, CDR2 FRNRAP. The CDR3 nucleotides are TGTGCTAGTGGTTCAGGGGGGCGGTCTTTCTTT. Protein sequence: CASGSGGRSFF. Full variable domain (outside the CDR3, taken from reference TRBV12-5 and TRBJ1-1): DARVTQTPRHKVTEMGQEVTMRCQPILGHNTVFWYRQTMMQGLELLAYFRNRAPLDDSGMPKDRFSAEMPDATLATLKIQPSEPRDSAVYFCASGSGGRSFFGQGTRLTVV.

V usage is TRBV27 and J usage is TRBJ2-4; D unclear. The germline V gene has CDR1 MNHEY and CDR2 SMNVEV (reference sequence). V lost 4 bases, J lost 0 bases, and 13 bases lay in between. This CDR3 has 16 amino acids. CDR3 sequence: CASSSWTLLAKNIQYF. CDR3 DNA: TGTGCCAGCAGTTCCTGGACCCTTTTAGCCAAAAACATTCAGTACTTC.

This clonotype was recorded at least ten times. V is TRBV7-2 and J is TRBJ2-7; 9 bases agree with TRBD1. The CDR3 runs to 16 residues. Germline CDR1 is SGHTA and CDR2 is FQGNSA. V was clipped by 4 bases and J by 3 bases; unmatched bases: 10. CDR3 sequence reads: CASSSYKLTGGYEQYF. The CDR3 nucleotides are TGTGCCAGCAGCTCCTATAAGCTGACAGGGGGCTACGAGCAGTACTTC.

There are many counts of this clonotype. The junction does not match germline at one end; this may be a read error. The chain couples TRBV5-1 to TRBJ2-1; D perhaps matches TRBD1 (6 bases). The CDR3 covers 13 residues. Germline V lookup: CDR1 SGHRS, CDR2 YFSETQ. The chain's CDR3 is CASSLDRPGEQFF. As DNA, the CDR3 is TGCGCCAGCAGTTTGGACAGACCTGGTGAGCAGTTCTTC.

This clonotype has more than one count but fewer than ten. The chain carries TRBV6-5 and TRBJ2-3; 7 bases align to TRBD2. From germline, CDR1 is MNHEY and CDR2 SVGAGI. CDR3 length: 20 residues. Germline trimming cut 3 bases from V and 1 base from J; bases unmatched to any gene: 19. In DNA, the CDR3 is TGTGCCAGCAGTTATCCTCGGGCGGTAGCGGGTGCCCAGCGCACAGATACGCAGTATTTT. Protein sequence: CASSYPRAVAGAQRTDTQYF.

Ten or more counts support this clonotype. V gene TRBV4-2 combines with J gene TRBJ2-3; D is perhaps TRBD2 (6 bases). The CDR3 length is 14 residues. The V end was cut by 1 base, the J end by 6 bases, with 11 bases between. Germline CDR1 reads LGHNA; CDR2 reads YNFKEQ. The CDR3 region is CASSQGSRGDTQYF. In DNA, the CDR3 is TGTGCCAGCAGCCAAGGGAGTCGGGGGGATACGCAGTATTTT.

On this clonotype itself: At one boundary the junction diverges from the germline segment, which might be a read error. This chain joins TRBV6-2 or TRBV6-3 and TRBJ2-3; the D call may be TRBD1 or TRBD2 (5 bases each). Germline V CDR1 and CDR2: MNHEY, SVGEGT. The CDR3 is 17 amino acids. CDR3 nucleotides: TGTGCCAGCAGTTACGCAACCGGGACCCGACCCACAGATATGCAGTATTTT. This translates into CASSYATGTRPTDMQYF.

About this clonotype itself: A much bigger clone sits one base away, suggesting this may be a read error. The chain combines TRBV9 with TRBJ2-1, with 7 bases that match TRBD1. Germline assignment: CDR1 SGDLS and CDR2 YYNGEE. This CDR3 contains 13 residues. V lost 4 bases to trimming and J lost 8 bases; unmatched junction nucleotides: 6. CDR3 amino acids: CASSPRGYDEQFF. Here the CDR3 DNA reads TGTGCCAGCAGCCCCAGGGGGTACGATGAGCAGTTCTTC.

This clonotype has only a few counts. The rearrangement joins TRBV30 to TRBJ2-2, with D perhaps TRBD2 (6 bases). The CDR3 totals 14 residues. Germline V lookup: CDR1 GTSNPN, CDR2 SVGIG (reference sequence). V dropped 5 bases and J dropped 0 bases, with 10 bases sitting between them. CDR3 nucleotides: TGTGCCTGGCGAGGGACTCCGAACACCGGGGAGCTGTTTTTT. Its protein product is CAWRGTPNTGELFF.

This clonotype was observed at least ten times. The rearrangement joins TRBV5-6 to TRBJ1-2; possible D gene TRBD1, 5 bases. The CDR3 length is 13 residues. V lost 0 bases and J lost 9, with 12 bases in between. Germline V lookup: CDR1 SGHDT, CDR2 YYEEEE. CDR3 protein: CASSLAKRGSYTF. Written as DNA, the CDR3 is TGTGCCAGCAGCTTGGCCAAGAGGGGAAGCTACACCTTC. Looking up the rest from reference TRBV5-6 and TRBJ1-2 gives the full variable domain: DAGVTQSPTHLIKTRGQQVTLRCSPKSGHDTVSWYQQALGQGPQFIFQYYEEEERQRGNFPDRFSGHQFPNYSSELNVNALLLGDSALYLCASSLAKRGSYTFGSGTRLTVV.

Many counts were recorded for this clonotype. The chain combines TRBV3-1 with TRBJ2-3, with 9 positions matching TRBD1. This CDR3 comprises 16 residues. Germline V lookup: CDR1 LGHDT, CDR2 YNNKEL (reference sequence). V dropped 2 bases and J dropped 0; count of bases not matched to a gene: 3. The CDR3 reads CASSQPGQGSTDTQYF. CDR3 in DNA: TGTGCCAGCAGCCAACCAGGACAGGGGAGCACAGATACGCAGTATTTT.

The chain links TRBV3-1 to TRBJ1-3; 7 bases match TRBD1. Looked up from germline, CDR1 is LGHDT and CDR2 is YNNKEL (reference sequence). V was pared by 1 base and J by 4 bases, with 4 bases of the junction left unmatched. The CDR3 has 15 amino acids. The CDR3 sequence: CASSQGRTGGNTIYF. The CDR3, as DNA: TGTGCCAGCAGCCAAGGCCGGACAGGAGGAAACACCATATATTTT.

This clonotype was counted only a few times. This sequence joins TRBV4-3 and TRBJ2-2, with TRBD2 as a possible D gene (5 bases). There are 15 residues in the CDR3. V gave up 0 bases and J gave up 6 bases, with 11 bases separating them. Looked up from germline, CDR1 is LGHNA and CDR2 is YSLEER. This CDR3 is CASSQDRGGAGELFF. The DNA of the CDR3 is TGCGCCAGCAGCCAAGATCGCGGAGGAGCCGGGGAGCTGTTTTTT.

This clonotype was observed a handful of times. The chain carries TRBV7-7 and TRBJ2-2; D call uncertain. The CDR3 sequence is 13 residues long. In germline, CDR1 is SSHAT, CDR2 FNYEAQ (reference sequence). V gave up 5 bases and J gave up 1 base, with 5 bases separating them. The CDR3, as DNA: TGTGCCAGCAGCAAGGGGAACACCGGGGAGCTGTTTTTT. Amino acids: CASSKGNTGELFF.

V and J are TRBV19 and TRBJ2-3, with TRBD1 matching over 8 bases. The CDR3 has 15 residues. Trimming took 3 bases from V and 3 from J; bases not matched to a gene: 5. The germline gives CDR1 LNHDA, CDR2 SQIVND (reference sequence). CDR3 bases: TGTGCCAGTAGTATGTTCAGGGGGCGGACAGATACGCAGTATTTT. Translation gives CASSMFRGRTDTQYF.

The chain employs TRBV28 and TRBJ1-1; TRBD1 matches at 12 bases. The length of the CDR3 is 15 residues. V lost 7 bases to trimming and J lost 9 bases; unmatched junction nucleotides: 12. Germline V gives CDR1 MDHEN, CDR2 SYDVKM. CDR3: CASIHSGTGGGKAFF. In nucleotides, the CDR3 is TGTGCCAGCATCCACTCCGGGACAGGGGGCGGGAAAGCTTTCTTT.

The chain carries TRBV4-3 and TRBJ2-2; D is ambiguous. In germline, CDR1 is LGHNA, CDR2 YSLEER. V lost 0 bases and J 1 base, leaving 9 bases between the germline ends. The CDR3 contains 16 residues. Written as DNA, the CDR3 is TGCGCCAGCAGCCAAGATCGTAGCTGGAACACCGGGGAGCTGTTTTTT. Protein product: CASSQDRSWNTGELFF.

V gene TRBV7-6 combines with J gene TRBJ2-2, with no clear D. This CDR3 is built from 12 residues. V was pared by 3 bases and J by 10 bases, with 9 bases between. Germline lookup yields CDR1 SGHVS and CDR2 FNYEAQ. CDR3 coding DNA: TGTGCCAGCAGCTTGATCGGGCCGGAGCTGTTTTTT. Its protein product is CASSLIGPELFF.

This clonotype was detected many times. CDR3 nucleotide sequence: TGTGCCATCAGTGAGCCTTCTCTCGGACAGGGTGAGGCTGGCTACACCTTC. Protein sequence: CAISEPSLGQGEAGYTF. This chain uses TRBV10-3 with TRBJ1-2; the match to TRBD1 covers 8 bases. V was clipped by 2 bases and J by 7 bases; unmatched bases: 15. CDR1 and CDR2 (germline): ENHRY, SYGVKD. This CDR3 comprises 17 residues.

In its sample, this clonotype was seen a few times. The genes are TRBV4-3 and TRBJ2-3; 14 bases are a match to TRBD2. CDR3 length: 17 amino acids. The V gene end was trimmed by 3 bases and the J gene end by 5 bases; junction bases not matched to a gene: 7. Germline V gene data show CDR1 as LGHNA and CDR2 as YSLEER. The CDR3 bases are TGCGCCAGCAGCCAGAATGGACTAGCGGGGGGCCTAGATACGCAGTATTTT. Translation gives CASSQNGLAGGLDTQYF.

This clonotype was detected ten times or more. Possible read error: a much larger clone is one base away. This sequence joins TRBV11-2 and TRBJ2-7; the D is unclear. The length of the CDR3 is 12 residues. V dropped 2 bases and J dropped 6 bases, with 8 bases sitting between them. Germline CDR1 SGHAT, CDR2 FQNNGV. The CDR3 region has the DNA TGTGCCAGCAGCTTATCCGGGTTCGAGCAGTACTTC. It codes for CASSLSGFEQYF.

CDR3 amino acids: CASSPSGGRLQYF. The CDR3 region has the DNA TGTGCCAGCAGCCCGTCTGGCGGGAGGCTTCAGTACTTC. This chain connects TRBV14 to TRBJ2-4; TRBD2 matches 8 bases. This CDR3 has 13 amino acids. Trimming took 4 bases from V and 11 from J; bases not matched to a gene: 7. The germline CDR1 and CDR2 sequences are SGHDN and FVKESK.

This clonotype was seen many times. The V call is TRBV10-1, the J call TRBJ2-5; D might be TRBD1 (5 bases). The V end was cut by 9 bases, the J end by 5 bases, with 16 bases between. The germline V gene has CDR1 WNHNN and CDR2 SYGVQD (reference sequence). The CDR3 has 13 amino acids. DNA of the CDR3: TGCGCCAGTCAAGGCAGGGCTTGGGAGACCCAGTACTTC. Translation gives CASQGRAWETQYF.

The CDR3 region is CSVLPLGTKNTEAFF. The CDR3 nucleotides are TGCAGCGTCCTTCCCCTCGGGACAAAAAACACTGAAGCTTTCTTT. The rearrangement links TRBV29-1 to TRBJ1-1; a possible D gene is TRBD1 (6 bases). The germline V gene encodes CDR1 SQVTM and CDR2 ANQGSEA. The CDR3 is 15 amino acids. Trimming shortened V by 6 bases and J by 2 bases, and 19 bases separated the two germline ends.

J is TRBJ1-5 and V is TRBV7-2; a possible D gene is TRBD1 (6 bases). V was shortened by 3 bases and J by 5 bases, with 8 bases between the two germline ends. Germline lookup yields CDR1 SGHTA and CDR2 FQGNSA. The CDR3 covers 13 residues. For the CDR3, the DNA is TGTGCCAGCAGCTTTTACAGGGATCAGCCCCAGCATTTT. Encoded protein: CASSFYRDQPQHF.

J is TRBJ1-1 and V is TRBV6-2 or TRBV6-3, with 8 nucleotides matching TRBD1. Trimming removed 6 bases from V and 5 bases from J; junction bases left unmatched: 14. Looked up from germline, CDR1 is MNHEY and CDR2 is SVGEGT. The CDR3 is made up of 16 amino acids. The CDR3 spells CASSSRRQGRKTEAFF. CDR3 in DNA: TGTGCCAGCAGCAGCCGACGACAGGGGCGGAAGACTGAAGCTTTCTTT.

This clonotype was seen repeatedly, ten times or more. The chain links TRBV20-1 to TRBJ1-6; 7 nucleotides agree with TRBD1. Per germline, CDR1 DFQATT and CDR2 SNEGSKA (reference sequence). The junction had 6 bases not matched to a gene; V was cut back by 4 bases and J by 0 bases. The CDR3 runs 16 residues. CDR3 residues: CSANPGGSSYNSPLHF. The CDR3 coding sequence is TGCAGTGCTAACCCAGGGGGGAGCTCCTATAATTCACCCCTCCACTTT.